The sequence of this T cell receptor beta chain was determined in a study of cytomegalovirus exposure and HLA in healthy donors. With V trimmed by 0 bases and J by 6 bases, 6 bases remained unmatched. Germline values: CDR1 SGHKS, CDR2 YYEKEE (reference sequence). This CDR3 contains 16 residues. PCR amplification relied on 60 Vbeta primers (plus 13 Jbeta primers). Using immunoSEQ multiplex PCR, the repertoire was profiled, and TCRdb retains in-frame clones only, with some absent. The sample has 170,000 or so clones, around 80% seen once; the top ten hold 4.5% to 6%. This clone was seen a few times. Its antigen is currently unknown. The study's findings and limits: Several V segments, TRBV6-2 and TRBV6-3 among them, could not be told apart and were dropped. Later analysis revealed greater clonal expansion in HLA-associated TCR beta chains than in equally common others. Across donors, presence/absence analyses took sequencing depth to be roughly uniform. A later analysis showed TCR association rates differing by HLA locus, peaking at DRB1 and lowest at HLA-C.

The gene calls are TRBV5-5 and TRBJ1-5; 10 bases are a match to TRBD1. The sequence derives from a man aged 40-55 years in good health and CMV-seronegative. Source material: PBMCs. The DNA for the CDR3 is TGTGCCAGCAGCTTGGATTGGGACAGGGGCAGTCAGCCCCAGCATTTT. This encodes CASSLDWDRGSQPQHF.